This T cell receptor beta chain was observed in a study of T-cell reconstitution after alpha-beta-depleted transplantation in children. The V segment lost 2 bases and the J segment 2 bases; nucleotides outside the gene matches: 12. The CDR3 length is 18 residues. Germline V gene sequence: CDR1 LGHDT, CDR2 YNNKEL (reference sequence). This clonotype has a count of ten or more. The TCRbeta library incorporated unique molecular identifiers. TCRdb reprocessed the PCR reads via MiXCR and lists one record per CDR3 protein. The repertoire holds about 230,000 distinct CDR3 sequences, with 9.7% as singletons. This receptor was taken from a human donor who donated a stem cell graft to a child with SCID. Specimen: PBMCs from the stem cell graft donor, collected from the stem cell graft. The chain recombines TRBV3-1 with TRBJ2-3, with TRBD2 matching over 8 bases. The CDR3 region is CASSQLVGVAGNTDTQYF. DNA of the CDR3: TGTGCCAGCAGCCAATTGGTGGGAGTAGCGGGGAACACAGATACGCAGTATTTT.